Listed below are T cell receptor beta chains from one sample, sequenced in a study of radiotherapy plus CTLA-4 blockade in lung cancer. The repertoire was sequenced with immunoSEQ multiplex PCR; TCRdb's copy has only in-frame clones and lacks some. The profile covers approximately 77,000 clones, with more than 60% appearing a single time and about 23% taken by the ten largest. This specimen was peripheral blood, taken from a patient treated with radiotherapy plus ipilimumab. Source of these receptors: a human donor with non-small cell lung cancer whose response to radiotherapy plus ipilimumab could not be evaluated. Some clones in this sample may be carry-over from other donors' samples. Both conserved end residues are part of each CDR3. Fields, in order: V gene, D gene, J gene, clone size, CDR3 DNA, CDR3 protein. The D gene is left open where the match is weak. Clone size is not always given. Where it is, it says once, few, many or a class for expanded clones.

v_call: TRBV5-6; d_call: NA; j_call: TRBJ2-7; clone_size: NA; cdr3_nt: TGTGCCAGCAGCTTGGGGTCAGTAACCTACGAGCAGTACTTC; cdr3_aa: CASSLGSVTYEQYF
v_call: TRBV5-1; d_call: TRBD1; j_call: TRBJ2-3; clone_size: NA; cdr3_nt: TGCGCCAGCAGCTTGGCCCCCGGGACAGGGGGAGCAGATACGCAGTATTTT; cdr3_aa: CASSLAPGTGGADTQYF
v_call: TRBV19; d_call: TRBD1; j_call: TRBJ1-5; clone_size: NA; cdr3_nt: TGTGCCAGTAGTCCCCAGGGGGGCGTTGGCAATCAGCCCCAGCATTTT; cdr3_aa: CASSPQGGVGNQPQHF
v_call: TRBV29-1; d_call: NA; j_call: TRBJ1-6; clone_size: NA; cdr3_nt: TGCAGCGTTGGGCAGGGCCATAATTCACCCCTCCACTTT; cdr3_aa: CSVGQGHNSPLHF
v_call: TRBV7-2; d_call: TRBD1; j_call: TRBJ1-5; clone_size: NA; cdr3_nt: TGTGCCAGCAGCCCAGCCCTTAGCGACAGGGGAAGACAGCCCCAGCATTTT; cdr3_aa: CASSPALSDRGRQPQHF
v_call: TRBV2; d_call: TRBD1; j_call: TRBJ1-1; clone_size: NA; cdr3_nt: TGTGCCAGTGGACAGGGGGCGCCGGTCACTGAAGCTTTCTTT; cdr3_aa: CASGQGAPVTEAFF
v_call: TRBV29-1; d_call: TRBD1; j_call: TRBJ1-2; clone_size: NA; cdr3_nt: TGCAGCGTGTCGACAGGGTATAACTATGGCTACACCTTC; cdr3_aa: CSVSTGYNYGYTF
v_call: TRBV27; d_call: NA; j_call: TRBJ2-5; clone_size: NA; cdr3_nt: TGTGCCAGCAGTTATATGGCCTCCCTTATAGAGACCCAGTACTTC; cdr3_aa: CASSYMASLIETQYF
v_call: TRBV7-2; d_call: TRBD1; j_call: TRBJ1-1; clone_size: NA; cdr3_nt: TGTGCCAGCAGCTCCCAGCCCCAGGGGGAATCTTTCTTT; cdr3_aa: CASSSQPQGESFF
v_call: TRBV28; d_call: NA; j_call: TRBJ1-4; clone_size: NA; cdr3_nt: TGTGCCAGCAGTCCGTTCAACCAGGGTATGGTAAAACTGTTTTTT; cdr3_aa: CASSPFNQGMVKLFF
v_call: TRBV7-6; d_call: NA; j_call: TRBJ1-2; clone_size: NA; cdr3_nt: TGTGCCAGCAGCTCACCCTCAGGGTATGGCTACACCTTC; cdr3_aa: CASSSPSGYGYTF
v_call: TRBV19; d_call: TRBD1; j_call: TRBJ2-1; clone_size: NA; cdr3_nt: TGTGCCAGTAGTATTGGGACAGGGGAATACAATGAGCAGTTCTTC; cdr3_aa: CASSIGTGEYNEQFF
v_call: TRBV7-6; d_call: TRBD1; j_call: TRBJ1-4; clone_size: NA; cdr3_nt: TGTGCCAGCAGCTTAGCGCAAGGGGGCCGGGGGGAAAAACTGTTTTTT; cdr3_aa: CASSLAQGGRGEKLFF
v_call: TRBV5-1; d_call: TRBD1; j_call: TRBJ1-4; clone_size: NA; cdr3_nt: TGCGCCAGCAGCTTAACAGGGGCAACTAATGAAAAACTGTTTTTT; cdr3_aa: CASSLTGATNEKLFF
v_call: TRBV5-1; d_call: TRBD1; j_call: TRBJ1-1; clone_size: NA; cdr3_nt: TGCGCCAGCACCTTACAGGGGGCTGGGAACACTGAAGCTTTCTTT; cdr3_aa: CASTLQGAGNTEAFF
v_call: TRBV7-9; d_call: TRBD1; j_call: TRBJ2-2; clone_size: NA; cdr3_nt: TGTGCCAGCAGCTTAATGGGACAGGGGGTCCTCGGGGAGCTGTTTTTT; cdr3_aa: CASSLMGQGVLGELFF
v_call: TRBV4-3; d_call: TRBD1; j_call: TRBJ2-1; clone_size: NA; cdr3_nt: TGCGCCAGCAGCGCGGCGACAGGGTACAATGAGCAGTTCTTC; cdr3_aa: CASSAATGYNEQFF
v_call: TRBV20-1; d_call: TRBD1; j_call: TRBJ1-2; clone_size: NA; cdr3_nt: TGCAGTGCCCCACAGGGGGATGGCTACACCTTC; cdr3_aa: CSAPQGDGYTF
v_call: TRBV19; d_call: NA; j_call: TRBJ1-2; clone_size: NA; cdr3_nt: TGTGCCAGTAGTATTGGTCAGGTGGCCTATGGCTACACCTTC; cdr3_aa: CASSIGQVAYGYTF
v_call: TRBV6-5; d_call: NA; j_call: TRBJ1-5; clone_size: NA; cdr3_nt: TGTGCCAGCAGTTACACAGAGAATCAGCCCCAGCATTTT; cdr3_aa: CASSYTENQPQHF
v_call: TRBV4-2; d_call: TRBD1; j_call: TRBJ1-5; clone_size: NA; cdr3_nt: TGTGCCAGCAGCCAAGTAGGAGACAGGGGCAATCAGCCCCAGCATTTT; cdr3_aa: CASSQVGDRGNQPQHF
v_call: TRBV5-1; d_call: TRBD1; j_call: TRBJ1-6; clone_size: NA; cdr3_nt: TGCGCCAGCAGCTTGGAAGGTCCGGGACAGGGATTACCCCTCCACTTT; cdr3_aa: CASSLEGPGQGLPLHF
v_call: TRBV7-6; d_call: NA; j_call: TRBJ1-2; clone_size: NA; cdr3_nt: TGTGCCAGCAGCTCTAGGGGTCTGGATGGCTACACCTTC; cdr3_aa: CASSSRGLDGYTF
v_call: TRBV27; d_call: TRBD2; j_call: TRBJ2-1; clone_size: NA; cdr3_nt: TGTGCCAGCAGTTTTCGCCGGTGGGTAGCGGGGGGGTCCCTCAATGAGCAGTTCTTC; cdr3_aa: CASSFRRWVAGGSLNEQFF
v_call: TRBV2; d_call: NA; j_call: TRBJ2-3; clone_size: NA; cdr3_nt: TGTGCCAGCAGTGAAGGGGCAGGAGATACGCAGTATTTT; cdr3_aa: CASSEGAGDTQYF
v_call: TRBV2; d_call: NA; j_call: TRBJ2-7; clone_size: NA; cdr3_nt: TGTGCCAGCAGTTTCCAAGGGGCGCAGTACTTC; cdr3_aa: CASSFQGAQYF
v_call: TRBV5-1; d_call: TRBD2; j_call: TRBJ2-7; clone_size: few; cdr3_nt: TGCGCCAGCAGCCCAGGACTAGCGGGGGGCTTCTACGAGCAGTACTTC; cdr3_aa: CASSPGLAGGFYEQYF
v_call: TRBV6-5; d_call: TRBD2; j_call: TRBJ2-5; clone_size: NA; cdr3_nt: TGTGCCAGCAGTTACCTACAAGCGGGGGGACTAGAGACCCAGTACTTC; cdr3_aa: CASSYLQAGGLETQYF
v_call: TRBV10-3; d_call: TRBD1; j_call: TRBJ1-2; clone_size: few; cdr3_nt: TGTGCCATCAGTGAGTCGCCGGGACAGGGGCAGGGTGGCTACACCTTC; cdr3_aa: CAISESPGQGQGGYTF
v_call: TRBV9; d_call: NA; j_call: TRBJ2-1; clone_size: few; cdr3_nt: TGTGCCAGCAGCCCCGGAGAGGTTAACAATGAGCAGTTCTTC; cdr3_aa: CASSPGEVNNEQFF
v_call: TRBV10-3; d_call: NA; j_call: TRBJ2-2; clone_size: NA; cdr3_nt: TGTGCCACTTCTAGCGCCGGGGCAAACACCGGGGAGCTGTTTTTT; cdr3_aa: CATSSAGANTGELFF
v_call: TRBV5-1; d_call: TRBD1; j_call: TRBJ2-5; clone_size: NA; cdr3_nt: TGCGCCAGCAGCTTCTCGGGACAGGGGGGAGAGACCCAGTACTTC; cdr3_aa: CASSFSGQGGETQYF
v_call: TRBV7-2; d_call: NA; j_call: TRBJ1-2; clone_size: NA; cdr3_nt: TGTGCCAGCAGCGTCCAGGGTGTAGGTAACTATGGCTACACCTTC; cdr3_aa: CASSVQGVGNYGYTF
v_call: TRBV4-1; d_call: NA; j_call: TRBJ2-7; clone_size: NA; cdr3_nt: TGCGCCAGCAGCCAACCCAGGGTTCCCTACGAGCAGTACTTC; cdr3_aa: CASSQPRVPYEQYF
v_call: TRBV6-7; d_call: NA; j_call: TRBJ1-5; clone_size: NA; cdr3_nt: TGTGCCCAGCGGGGGAAACAGCCCCAGCATTTT; cdr3_aa: CAQRGKQPQHF
v_call: TRBV7-9; d_call: TRBD2; j_call: TRBJ2-3; clone_size: NA; cdr3_nt: TGTGCCAGCAGCTTCCGACTAGCGGGGGCCCACACAGATACGCAGTATTTT; cdr3_aa: CASSFRLAGAHTDTQYF
v_call: TRBV4-3; d_call: NA; j_call: TRBJ1-4; clone_size: few; cdr3_nt: TGCGCCAGCAGCCAAGATCGAAAAGGAGAACTGTTTTTT; cdr3_aa: CASSQDRKGELFF
v_call: TRBV7-3; d_call: TRBD1; j_call: TRBJ2-5; clone_size: NA; cdr3_nt: TGTGCCAGCAGCCTGACAGGGGGCGAAGAGACCCAGTACTTC; cdr3_aa: CASSLTGGEETQYF
v_call: TRBV4-1; d_call: NA; j_call: TRBJ1-2; clone_size: NA; cdr3_nt: TGCGCCAGCAGCCAAGGGAGGGGCCTTAACTATGGCTACACCTTC; cdr3_aa: CASSQGRGLNYGYTF
v_call: TRBV4-2; d_call: NA; j_call: TRBJ2-2; clone_size: NA; cdr3_nt: TGTGCCAGCAGCCCCCAGATCACCACCGGGGAGCTGTTTTTT; cdr3_aa: CASSPQITTGELFF
v_call: TRBV5-1; d_call: NA; j_call: TRBJ1-1; clone_size: NA; cdr3_nt: TGCGCCAGCAGCTCCCAGGGGAACACTGAAGCTTTCTTT; cdr3_aa: CASSSQGNTEAFF